This is a list of T cell receptor beta chains from one sample in a study of response to subunit inactivated influenza vaccine. TCRdb redid the calling of the RT-PCR reads with MiXCR, one entry per CDR3 protein. The sample yields 300,000 to 350,000 distinct CDR3 sequences, around a fifth seen once. Sequencing used PBMCs from blood, obtained approximately 20 months after vaccination. These receptors were taken from a man between 50 and 75 years old who received an inactivated influenza vaccine. The CDR3 runs from the conserved cysteine through the conserved F or W. The order of the fields is V gene, D gene, clone size, J gene, CDR3 protein, CDR3 DNA. D genes are given only for firm matches. Clone size is shown for a subset of rows, as once, few, many or a class of expanded clone.

TRBV12-3/TRBV12-4	NA	NA	TRBJ1-1	CASSLGHGMNTEAFF	TGTGCCAGCAGTTTAGGACACGGGATGAACACTGAAGCTTTCTTT
TRBV5-4	NA	few	TRBJ1-3	CASSLGFGFSGNTIYF	TGTGCCAGCAGCTTGGGCTTCGGGTTCTCTGGAAACACCATATATTTT
TRBV4-2	TRBD2	NA	TRBJ2-7	CASSQDVAGGGYEQYF	TGTGCCAGCAGCCAAGATGTGGCGGGGGGCGGGTACGAGCAGTACTTC
TRBV4-1	TRBD2	NA	TRBJ2-1	CASSQEVTSGVEQFF	TGCGCCAGCAGCCAAGAGGTGACTAGCGGGGTCGAGCAGTTCTTC
TRBV15	NA	NA	TRBJ1-5	CATSISRDQPQHF	TGTGCCACCAGCATCTCTCGGGATCAGCCCCAGCATTTT
TRBV6-1	NA	few	TRBJ2-2	CASSVISGTWNTGELFF	TGTGCCAGCAGTGTCATCTCCGGGACATGGAACACCGGGGAGCTGTTTTTT
TRBV28	TRBD2	many	TRBJ2-3	CASSFGTSGETDTQYF	TGTGCCAGCAGTTTTGGGACTAGCGGGGAAACAGATACGCAGTATTTT
TRBV7-9	NA	NA	TRBJ2-2	CASSPLGGELFF	TGTGCCAGCAGCCCGCTAGGTGGGGAGCTGTTTTTT
TRBV20-1	TRBD1	few	TRBJ1-1	CSGRTGNTEAFF	TGCAGTGGCAGGACAGGGAACACTGAAGCTTTCTTT
TRBV6-1	NA	NA	TRBJ1-3	CASSLYSYSGNTIYF	TGTGCCAGCAGTCTCTACAGCTACTCTGGAAACACCATATATTTT
TRBV12-3/TRBV12-4	NA	many	TRBJ1-1	CASSLSGDMNTEAFF	TGTGCCAGCAGTTTGTCGGGGGACATGAACACTGAAGCTTTCTTT
TRBV12-3/TRBV12-4	NA	NA	TRBJ2-5	CASSTSGEWETQYF	TGTGCCAGCAGTACCAGCGGAGAATGGGAGACCCAGTACTTC
TRBV6-1	NA	NA	TRBJ1-1	CASSHRLLGPMLAEAFF	TGTGCCAGCAGCCACCGCTTGTTGGGGCCCATGTTAGCTGAAGCTTTCTTT
TRBV4-2	TRBD1	NA	TRBJ1-1	CAANHDGTAEAFF	TGTGCCGCAAACCATGATGGGACAGCTGAAGCTTTCTTT
TRBV15	TRBD2	few	TRBJ2-3	CATSRDRGRAADTQYF	TGTGCCACCAGCAGAGATCGCGGGAGGGCCGCAGATACGCAGTATTTT
TRBV5-1	NA	NA	TRBJ2-5	CASSPIAGPREQTQYF	TGCGCCAGCAGCCCAATCGCCGGACCCCGGGAACAGACCCAGTACTTC
TRBV7-8	NA	NA	TRBJ1-5	CASSLAGGRNQPQHF	TGTGCCAGCAGCTTAGCGGGGGGGCGCAATCAGCCCCAGCATTTT
TRBV7-9	NA	NA	TRBJ1-2	CASSSSGEAEGYTF	TGTGCCAGCAGCTCCTCGGGGGAAGCGGAAGGCTACACCTTC
TRBV20-1	TRBD2	few	TRBJ2-7	CSARGWGSSGSPTYEQYF	TGCAGTGCTAGAGGGTGGGGGTCTAGCGGGAGCCCCACCTACGAGCAGTACTTC
TRBV18	NA	NA	TRBJ2-3	CASSPGQNTDTQYF	TGTGCCAGCTCACCCGGACAGAACACAGATACGCAGTATTTT
TRBV12-3/TRBV12-4	NA	NA	TRBJ2-2	CASSLGGSNTGELFF	TGTGCCAGCAGTTTAGGGGGGTCGAACACCGGGGAGCTGTTTTTT
TRBV19	NA	many	TRBJ1-2	CASSWGRGNYGYTF	TGTGCCAGTAGCTGGGGCAGGGGAAACTATGGCTACACCTTC
TRBV29-1	NA	many	TRBJ1-1	CSVGAGGLNTEAFF	TGCAGCGTTGGCGCGGGGGGTTTGAACACTGAAGCTTTCTTT
TRBV6-2/TRBV6-3	TRBD1	few	TRBJ1-2	CASRTGGFGYTF	TGTGCCAGCAGGACAGGGGGCTTCGGCTACACCTTC
TRBV7-9	NA	NA	TRBJ1-1	CASSSYYTNTEAFF	TGTGCCAGCAGCTCCTATTACACGAACACTGAAGCTTTCTTT
TRBV18	TRBD2	NA	TRBJ2-6	CASSAPSGRAGANVLTF	TGTGCCAGCTCAGCCCCTAGCGGGAGGGCTGGGGCCAACGTCCTGACTTTC
TRBV20-1	NA	NA	TRBJ2-5	CSARALETQYF	TGCAGTGCTAGAGCATTGGAGACCCAGTACTTC
TRBV27	NA	many	TRBJ2-3	CASSPGLADTDTQYF	TGTGCCAGCAGTCCTGGCCTGGCAGACACAGATACGCAGTATTTT
TRBV5-1	TRBD1	NA	TRBJ2-2	CASTPGQGTGELFF	TGCGCCAGCACCCCGGGACAGGGGACCGGGGAGCTGTTTTTT
TRBV12-3/TRBV12-4	NA	NA	TRBJ1-1	CASTIGQGGTEAFF	TGTGCCAGCACCATAGGGCAGGGTGGCACTGAAGCTTTCTTT
TRBV4-3	TRBD1	NA	TRBJ1-6	CASSQERDRNSPLHF	TGCGCCAGCAGCCAAGAGCGGGACAGGAATTCACCCCTCCACTTT
TRBV15	NA	once	TRBJ2-3	CATSRDPATGVTDTQYF	TGTGCCACCAGCAGAGATCCGGCGACGGGGGTCACAGATACGCAGTATTTT
TRBV20-1	NA	NA	TRBJ2-7	CSAERGGSSYEQYF	TGCAGTGCGGAGCGAGGGGGTAGCTCCTACGAGCAGTACTTC
TRBV28	TRBD1	NA	TRBJ1-2	CASSWGQNYGYTF	TGTGCCAGCAGTTGGGGACAGAACTATGGCTACACCTTC
TRBV27	NA	NA	TRBJ1-1	CASMRVNTEAFF	TGTGCCAGCATGAGGGTGAACACTGAAGCTTTCTTT
TRBV7-8	TRBD2	NA	TRBJ2-1	CASSLGTSGDTYNEQFF	TGTGCCAGCAGCTTAGGGACTAGCGGGGACACCTACAATGAGCAGTTCTTC
TRBV28	NA	few	TRBJ1-1	CASSSGATQINTEAFF	TGTGCCAGCAGTTCGGGGGCAACTCAGATAAACACTGAAGCTTTCTTT